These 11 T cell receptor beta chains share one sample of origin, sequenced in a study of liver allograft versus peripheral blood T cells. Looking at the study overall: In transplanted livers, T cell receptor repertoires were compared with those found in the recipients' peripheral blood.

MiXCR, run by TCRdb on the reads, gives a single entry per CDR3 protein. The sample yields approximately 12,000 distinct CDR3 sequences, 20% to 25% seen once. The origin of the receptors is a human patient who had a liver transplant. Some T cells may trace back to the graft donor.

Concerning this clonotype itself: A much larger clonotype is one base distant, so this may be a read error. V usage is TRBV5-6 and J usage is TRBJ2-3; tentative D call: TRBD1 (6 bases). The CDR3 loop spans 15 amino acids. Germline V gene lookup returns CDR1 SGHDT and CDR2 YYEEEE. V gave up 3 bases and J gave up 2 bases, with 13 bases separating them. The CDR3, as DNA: TGTGCCAGCAGCTGGGACACCCCGAACACAGATACGCAGTATTTT. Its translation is CASSWDTPNTDTQYF.

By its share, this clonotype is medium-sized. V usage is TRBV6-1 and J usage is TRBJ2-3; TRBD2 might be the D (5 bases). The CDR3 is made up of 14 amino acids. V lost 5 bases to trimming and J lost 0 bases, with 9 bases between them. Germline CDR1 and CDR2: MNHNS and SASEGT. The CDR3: CASSLRTSTDTQYF. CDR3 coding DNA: TGTGCCAGCAGTCTTCGGACTAGCACAGATACGCAGTATTTT.

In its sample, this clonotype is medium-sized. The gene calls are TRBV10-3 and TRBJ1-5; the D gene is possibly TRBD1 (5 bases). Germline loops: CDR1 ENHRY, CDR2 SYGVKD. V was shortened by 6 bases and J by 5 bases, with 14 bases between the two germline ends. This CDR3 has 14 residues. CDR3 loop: CAISLGGRDQPQHF. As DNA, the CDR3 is TGTGCCATCAGCCTGGGGGGACGAGATCAGCCCCAGCATTTT.

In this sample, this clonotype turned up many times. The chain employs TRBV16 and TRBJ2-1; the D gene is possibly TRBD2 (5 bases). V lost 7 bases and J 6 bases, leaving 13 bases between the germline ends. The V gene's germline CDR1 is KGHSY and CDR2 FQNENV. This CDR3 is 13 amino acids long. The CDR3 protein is CASTPGWANEQFF. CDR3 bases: TGTGCCAGCACCCCGGGGTGGGCCAATGAGCAGTTCTTC. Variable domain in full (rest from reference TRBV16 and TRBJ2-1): GEEVAQTPKHLVRGEGQKAKLYCAPIKGHSYVFWYQQVLKNEFKFLISFQNENVFDETGMPKERFSAKCLPNSPCSLEIQATKLEDSAVYFCASTPGWANEQFFGPGTRLTVL.

CDR3 sequence reads: CSARAPPSYGYTF. CDR3 nucleotides: TGCAGTGCTAGAGCCCCCCCCAGCTATGGCTACACCTTC. The chain uses TRBV20-1 and TRBJ1-2; D gene unclear. The CDR3 loop spans 13 amino acids. Between the trimmed V and J ends, which lost 1 base and 4 bases, there was a span of 10 bases. In germline, CDR1 is DFQATT, CDR2 SNEGSKA (reference sequence).

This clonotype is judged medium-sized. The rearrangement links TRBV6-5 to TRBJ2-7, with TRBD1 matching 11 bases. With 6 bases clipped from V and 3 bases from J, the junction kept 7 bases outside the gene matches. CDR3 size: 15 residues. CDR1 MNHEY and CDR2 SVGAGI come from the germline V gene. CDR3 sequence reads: CASSLQGQGDYEQYF. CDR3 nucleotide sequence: TGTGCCAGCAGCCTGCAGGGACAGGGGGACTACGAGCAGTACTTC.

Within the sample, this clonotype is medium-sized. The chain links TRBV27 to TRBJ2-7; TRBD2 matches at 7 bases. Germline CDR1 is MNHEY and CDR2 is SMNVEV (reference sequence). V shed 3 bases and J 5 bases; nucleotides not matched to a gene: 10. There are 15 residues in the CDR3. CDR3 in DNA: TGTGCCAGCAGTTTTCCCTCAGCGGGGAGAAACGAGCAGTACTTC. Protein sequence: CASSFPSAGRNEQYF.

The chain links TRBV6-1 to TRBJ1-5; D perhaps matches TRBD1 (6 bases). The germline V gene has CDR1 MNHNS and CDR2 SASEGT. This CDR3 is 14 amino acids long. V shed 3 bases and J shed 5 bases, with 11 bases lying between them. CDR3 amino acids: CASSEGAGDQPQHF. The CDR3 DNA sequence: TGTGCCAGCAGTGAGGGGGCCGGGGATCAGCCCCAGCATTTT.

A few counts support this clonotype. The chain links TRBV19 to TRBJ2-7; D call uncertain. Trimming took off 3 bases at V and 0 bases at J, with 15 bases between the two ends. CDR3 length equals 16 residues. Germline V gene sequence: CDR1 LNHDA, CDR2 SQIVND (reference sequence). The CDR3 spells CASSMRGRLSSYEQYF. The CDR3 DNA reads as TGTGCCAGTAGTATGAGAGGCAGATTGAGCTCCTACGAGCAGTACTTC. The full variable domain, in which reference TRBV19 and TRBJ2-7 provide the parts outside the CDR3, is DGGITQSPKYLFRKEGQNVTLSCEQNLNHDAMYWYRQDPGQGLRLIYYSQIVNDFQKGDIAEGYSVSREKKESFPLTVTSAQKNPTAFYLCASSMRGRLSSYEQYFGPGTRLTVT.

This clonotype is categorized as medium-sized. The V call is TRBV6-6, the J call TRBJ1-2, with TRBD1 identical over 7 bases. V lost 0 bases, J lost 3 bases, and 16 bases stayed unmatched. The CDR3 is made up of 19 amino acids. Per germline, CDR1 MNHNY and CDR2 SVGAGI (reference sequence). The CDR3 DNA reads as TGTGCCAGCAGTTACTCAAGAGACGGAGGGGGAGGGGGCCACTATGGCTACACCTTC. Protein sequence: CASSYSRDGGGGGHYGYTF.

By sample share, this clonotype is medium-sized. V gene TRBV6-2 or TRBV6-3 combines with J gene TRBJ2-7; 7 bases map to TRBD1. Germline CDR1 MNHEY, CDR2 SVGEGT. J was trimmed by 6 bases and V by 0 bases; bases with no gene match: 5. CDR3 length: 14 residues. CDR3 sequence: CASSYSTGLVEQYF. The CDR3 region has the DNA TGTGCCAGCAGTTACTCGACAGGGCTGGTCGAGCAGTACTTC.